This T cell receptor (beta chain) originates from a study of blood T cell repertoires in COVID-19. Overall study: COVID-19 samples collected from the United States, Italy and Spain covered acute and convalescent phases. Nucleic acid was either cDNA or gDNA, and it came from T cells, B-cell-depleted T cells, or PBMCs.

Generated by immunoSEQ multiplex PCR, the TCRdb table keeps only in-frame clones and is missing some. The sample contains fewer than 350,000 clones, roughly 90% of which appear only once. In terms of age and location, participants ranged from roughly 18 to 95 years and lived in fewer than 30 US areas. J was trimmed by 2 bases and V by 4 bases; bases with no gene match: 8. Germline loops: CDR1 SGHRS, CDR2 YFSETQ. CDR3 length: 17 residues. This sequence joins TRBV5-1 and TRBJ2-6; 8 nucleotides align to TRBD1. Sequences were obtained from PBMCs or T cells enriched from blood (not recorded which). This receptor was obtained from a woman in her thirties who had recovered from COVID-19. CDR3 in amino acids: CASSPTEQGAGANVLTF. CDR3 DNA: TGCGCCAGCAGCCCTACCGAACAGGGGGCTGGGGCCAACGTCCTGACTTTC.